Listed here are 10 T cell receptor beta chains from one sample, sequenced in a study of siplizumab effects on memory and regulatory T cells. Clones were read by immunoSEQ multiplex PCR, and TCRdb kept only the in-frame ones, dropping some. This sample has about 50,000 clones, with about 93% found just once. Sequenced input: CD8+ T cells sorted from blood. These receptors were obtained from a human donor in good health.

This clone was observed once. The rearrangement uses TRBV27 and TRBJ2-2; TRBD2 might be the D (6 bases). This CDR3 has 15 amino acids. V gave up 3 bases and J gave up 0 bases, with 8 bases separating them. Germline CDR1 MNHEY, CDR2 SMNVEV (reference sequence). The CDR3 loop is CASSLEGPNTGELFF. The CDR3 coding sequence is TGTGCCAGCAGTTTGGAGGGCCCGAACACCGGGGAGCTGTTTTTT.

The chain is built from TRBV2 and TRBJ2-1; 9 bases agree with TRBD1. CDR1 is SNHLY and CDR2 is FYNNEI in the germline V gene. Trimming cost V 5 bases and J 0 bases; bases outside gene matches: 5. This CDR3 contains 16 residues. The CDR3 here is CASSQKDRGSYNEQFF. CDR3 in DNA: TGTGCCAGCAGTCAAAAGGACAGGGGCTCCTACAATGAGCAGTTCTTC.

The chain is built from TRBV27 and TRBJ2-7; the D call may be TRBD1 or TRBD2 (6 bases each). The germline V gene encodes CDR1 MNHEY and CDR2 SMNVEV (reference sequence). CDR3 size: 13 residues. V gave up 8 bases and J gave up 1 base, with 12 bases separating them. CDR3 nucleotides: TGTGCCAGCGGAGGGGGGCCATCCTACGAGCAGTACTTC. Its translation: CASGGGPSYEQYF.

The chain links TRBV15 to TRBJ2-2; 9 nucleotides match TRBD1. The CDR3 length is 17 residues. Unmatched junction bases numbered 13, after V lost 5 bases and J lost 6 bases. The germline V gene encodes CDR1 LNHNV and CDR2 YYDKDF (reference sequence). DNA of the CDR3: TGTGCCACCAGCGGAATAAATACAGGGGGCCCCGCCGGGGAGCTGTTTTTT. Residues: CATSGINTGGPAGELFF.

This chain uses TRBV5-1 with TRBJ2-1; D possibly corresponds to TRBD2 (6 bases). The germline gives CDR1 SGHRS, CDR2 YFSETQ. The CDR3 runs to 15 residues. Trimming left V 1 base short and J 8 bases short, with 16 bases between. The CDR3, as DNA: TGCGCCAGCAGCTTGTTCTACGGGAGAGGCGATGAGCAGTTCTTC. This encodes CASSLFYGRGDEQFF.

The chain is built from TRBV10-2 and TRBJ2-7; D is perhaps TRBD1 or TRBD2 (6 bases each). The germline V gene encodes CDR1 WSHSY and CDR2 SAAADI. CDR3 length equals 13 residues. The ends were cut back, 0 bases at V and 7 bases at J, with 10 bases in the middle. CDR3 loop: CASSESVGGEQYF. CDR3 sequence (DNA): TGCGCCAGCAGTGAGTCGGTAGGGGGGGAGCAGTACTTC.

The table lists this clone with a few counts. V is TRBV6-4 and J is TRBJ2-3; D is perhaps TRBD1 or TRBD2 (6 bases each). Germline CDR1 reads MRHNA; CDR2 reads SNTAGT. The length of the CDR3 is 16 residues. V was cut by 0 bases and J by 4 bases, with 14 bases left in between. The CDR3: CASSDSKQGGADTQYF. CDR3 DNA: TGTGCCAGCAGTGACTCGAAACAGGGCGGGGCAGATACGCAGTATTTT.

The CDR3 is CASSGYHNEQFF. As DNA, the CDR3 is TGTGCCAGCTCGGGCTACCACAATGAGCAGTTCTTC. The chain combines TRBV18 with TRBJ2-1; D is undetermined. Germline values: CDR1 KGHSH, CDR2 LQKENI. There are 12 residues in the CDR3. The V and J ends lost 6 bases and 5 bases respectively, with 8 bases between them.

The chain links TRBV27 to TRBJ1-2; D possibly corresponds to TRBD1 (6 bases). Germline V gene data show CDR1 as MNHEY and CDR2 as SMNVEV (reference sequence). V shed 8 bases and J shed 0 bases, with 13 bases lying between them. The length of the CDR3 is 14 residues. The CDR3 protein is CASRIGGANYGYTF. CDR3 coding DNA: TGTGCCAGCCGCATAGGGGGGGCTAACTATGGCTACACCTTC.

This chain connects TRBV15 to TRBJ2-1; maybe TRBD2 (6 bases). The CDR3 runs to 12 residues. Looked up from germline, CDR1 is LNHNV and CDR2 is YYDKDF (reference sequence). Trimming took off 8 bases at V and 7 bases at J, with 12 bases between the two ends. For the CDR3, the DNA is TGTGCCACCCGGGGGATCCGGAATGAGCAGTTCTTC. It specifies CATRGIRNEQFF.